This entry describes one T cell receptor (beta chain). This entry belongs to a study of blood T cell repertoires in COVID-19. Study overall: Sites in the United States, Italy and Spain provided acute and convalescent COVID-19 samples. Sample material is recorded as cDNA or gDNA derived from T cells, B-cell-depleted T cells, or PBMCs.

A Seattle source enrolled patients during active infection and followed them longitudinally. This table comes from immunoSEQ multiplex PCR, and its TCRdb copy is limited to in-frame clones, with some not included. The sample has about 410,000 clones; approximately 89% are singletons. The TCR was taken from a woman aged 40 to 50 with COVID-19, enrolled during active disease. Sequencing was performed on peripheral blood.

Written as DNA, the CDR3 is TGTGCCAGCAGTTACAACGGACTTGGAACTGAAGCTTTCTTT. Its translation: CASSYNGLGTEAFF. V is TRBV6-5 and J is TRBJ1-1, with unresolved D. The CDR3 loop spans 14 amino acids. Germline CDR1 MNHEY, CDR2 SVGAGI. V lost 2 bases, J lost 5 bases, and 12 bases lay in between.